One and the same sample provided the 15 T cell receptor beta chains below, sequenced in a study of T cell repertoires in cytomegalovirus infection. One entry per CDR3 protein results from TCRdb running MiXCR on the reads. The sample lists 250,000 to 300,000 distinct CDR3 sequences, 25% occurring once. What was sequenced was PBMCs. These receptors all stem from a human donor in good health (CMV status not recorded). Some clones in this sample may be carry-over from other donors' samples.

This chain connects TRBV28 to TRBJ2-2, with a weak D call TRBD2 (5 bases). This CDR3 has 14 residues. V shed 3 bases and J shed 7 bases, with 12 bases lying between them. Looked up from germline, CDR1 is MDHEN and CDR2 is SYDVKM. For the CDR3, the DNA is TGTGCCAGCAGTTTCGAGCGAGGGATCGGGGAGCTGTTTTTT. Its protein product is CASSFERGIGELFF. Supplemented by reference TRBV28 and TRBJ2-2, the full variable domain reads DVKVTQSSRYLVKRTGEKVFLECVQDMDHENMFWYRQDPGLGLRLIYFSYDVKMKEKGDIPEGYSVSREKKERFSLILESASTNQTSMYLCASSFERGIGELFFGEGSRLTVL.

The V and J genes are TRBV5-1 and TRBJ2-3, with D possibly matching TRBD2 (5 bases). V lost 4 bases to trimming and J lost 0 bases, with 12 bases between them. Germline V gene lookup returns CDR1 SGHRS and CDR2 YFSETQ. This CDR3 is built from 15 residues. CDR3 residues: CASSIQTGSTDTQYF. The CDR3 DNA reads as TGCGCCAGCAGCATACAGACGGGGAGCACAGATACGCAGTATTTT.

J is TRBJ2-1 and V is TRBV28; D not certain. V was cut by 2 bases and J by 11 bases, with 13 bases left in between. Germline CDR1 is MDHEN and CDR2 is SYDVKM. The CDR3 covers 13 residues. The CDR3 DNA reads as TGTGCCAGCAGTTTAGGGCAGAACCAAAAGCAGTTCTTC. Its translation: CASSLGQNQKQFF.

This clonotype was observed many times. The rearrangement uses TRBV7-2 and TRBJ1-1; D remains unclear. CDR1 and CDR2 from the germline V gene are SGHTA and FQGNSA. This CDR3 spans 13 amino acids. Trimming took off 7 bases at V and 4 bases at J, with 13 bases between the two ends. The chain's CDR3 is CASTFVSFTEAFF. CDR3 bases: TGTGCCAGCACCTTCGTTAGCTTCACTGAAGCTTTCTTT.

This clonotype was seen only a few times. The chain carries TRBV7-2 and TRBJ1-2, with D possibly matching TRBD1 (6 bases). V lost 5 bases and J 6 bases, leaving 16 bases between the germline ends. CDR3 length equals 14 residues. Germline V gene lookup returns CDR1 SGHTA and CDR2 FQGNSA. The CDR3 sequence is CASSLKQGQDGYTF. CDR3 bases: TGTGCCAGCAGCCTCAAGCAGGGGCAGGATGGCTACACCTTC.

This chain connects TRBV27 to TRBJ2-5, with 11 nucleotides matching TRBD2. Germline assignment: CDR1 MNHEY and CDR2 SMNVEV (reference sequence). The CDR3 is made up of 17 amino acids. V trimming: 5 bases; J trimming: 2 bases; junction bases outside the gene matches: 10. This CDR3 is CASSTQTTSGVQETQYF. CDR3 DNA: TGTGCCAGCAGTACGCAAACGACTAGCGGGGTTCAAGAGACCCAGTACTTC.

The rearrangement uses TRBV19 and TRBJ2-7; 7 bases line up with TRBD1. Germline CDR1 reads LNHDA; CDR2 reads SQIVND (reference sequence). The CDR3 is made up of 15 amino acids. With 4 bases clipped from V and 2 bases from J, the junction kept 8 bases outside the gene matches. The CDR3 reads CASSKQDQGAYEQYF. The DNA for the CDR3 is TGTGCCAGTAGTAAGCAGGACCAGGGGGCCTACGAGCAGTACTTC.

V gene TRBV28 combines with J gene TRBJ2-7; 7 positions match TRBD2. Per the germline V gene, CDR1 is MDHEN and CDR2 is SYDVKM. The CDR3 runs to 11 residues. The junction had 5 bases not matched to a gene; V was cut back by 3 bases and J by 12 bases. The DNA of the CDR3 is TGTGCCAGCAGTTTGGGGAGGGATCCGTACTTC. Translation gives CASSLGRDPYF.

The chain combines TRBV7-2 with TRBJ2-3, with 7 nucleotides matching TRBD2. The V and J ends lost 2 bases and 4 bases, in that order; junction bases with no gene match: 18. Germline V gene lookup returns CDR1 SGHTA and CDR2 FQGNSA. CDR3 length equals 19 residues. The CDR3 DNA reads TGTGCCAGCAGCTTAAGGAGGCCAGGAGGGAGGGCCGGGGCAGATACGCAGTATTTT. It encodes CASSLRRPGGRAGADTQYF.

This clonotype was recorded a few times. The chain recombines TRBV28 with TRBJ2-7, with D tentatively TRBD1 or TRBD2 (6 bases each). This CDR3 spans 15 amino acids. V was pared by 5 bases and J by 7 bases, with 21 bases between. Germline V gives CDR1 MDHEN, CDR2 SYDVKM. The CDR3 DNA is TGTGCCAGCAGTAGCCGCGGGACATCTGTCTTTGAGCAGTACTTC. Translated: CASSSRGTSVFEQYF.

This clonotype was seen a few times. The chain uses TRBV12-3 or TRBV12-4 and TRBJ1-1; no reliable D call. The CDR3 has 13 residues. The ends were cut back, 8 bases at V and 5 bases at J, with 15 bases in the middle. The CDR3 DNA sequence: TGTGCCAGCGGTGGTGCTCTGGAGACTGAAGCTTTCTTT. Its translation: CASGGALETEAFF.

This clonotype has a count of ten or more. The chain is built from TRBV12-3 or TRBV12-4 and TRBJ1-1, with D hard to call. The CDR3 length is 16 residues. V dropped 4 bases and J dropped 1 base, with 16 bases sitting between them. CDR3 sequence (DNA): TGTGCCAGCAGTTCCTTCCCAACCCCCGGGAACACTGAAGCTTTCTTT. Translating it yields CASSSFPTPGNTEAFF.

The genes are TRBV12-3 or TRBV12-4 and TRBJ2-3; D might be TRBD1 or TRBD2, each matching 6 bases. The CDR3 has 15 amino acids. V was shortened by 6 bases and J by 4 bases, with 17 bases between the two germline ends. DNA of the CDR3: TGTGCCAGCAGCACTTTAGGGGGAGGATCAGATACGCAGTATTTT. Amino acids: CASSTLGGGSDTQYF.

This clonotype was counted ten times or more. The genes are TRBV7-3 and TRBJ2-2; TRBD1 aligns across 9 bases. Trimming cost V 5 bases and J 7 bases; bases outside gene matches: 5. The CDR3 runs 14 residues. Germline assignment: CDR1 SGHTA and CDR2 FQGTGA. The CDR3, as DNA: TGTGCCAGCAGCGAACAGGGGGCTAGCGGGGAGCTGTTTTTT. It codes for CASSEQGASGELFF.

The chain recombines TRBV2 with TRBJ2-1; D gene ambiguous. V lost 6 bases and J 5 bases, leaving 8 bases between the germline ends. CDR1 and CDR2 from the germline V gene are SNHLY and FYNNEI. This CDR3 contains 12 residues. CDR3 sequence reads: CASRVDNNEQFF. The CDR3 region has the DNA TGTGCCAGCAGAGTCGACAACAATGAGCAGTTCTTC.